The next 9 T cell receptor beta chains were all read from a single sample in a study of blood T cell repertoires in COVID-19. Only in-frame clones appear in the TCRdb table, and some are missing; sequencing was by immunoSEQ multiplex PCR. This table has 50,000 to 75,000 clones, 81% appearing once. Source material: peripheral blood. The receptors derive from a woman at least 80 years old with active or convalescent COVID-19.

This rearrangement joins TRBV6-2 or TRBV6-3 to TRBJ2-5; TRBD2 matches 11 bases. The CDR3 is made up of 14 amino acids. The junction had 2 bases not matched to a gene; V was cut back by 6 bases and J by 2 bases. The germline V gene has CDR1 MNHEY and CDR2 SVGEGT. The DNA of the CDR3 is TGTGCCAGCAGACCTAGCGGGGGGCAAGAGACCCAGTACTTC. Protein product: CASRPSGGQETQYF.

J is TRBJ2-4 and V is TRBV19; a possible D gene is TRBD1 (5 bases). This CDR3 spans 14 amino acids. With 1 base removed from V and 6 bases from J, the gap between germline ends came to 10 bases. The germline CDR1 and CDR2 sequences are LNHDA and SQIVND (reference sequence). CDR3 region: CASSIGAGRNIQYF. The CDR3 nucleotides read TGTGCCAGTAGTATAGGGGCAGGGCGAAACATTCAGTACTTC.

This clone was observed a single time. The chain has TRBV7-6 and TRBJ2-1, with D possibly matching TRBD1 (7 bases). Trimming stripped 1 base from V and 6 bases from J, with 22 bases between. Germline V gives CDR1 SGHVS, CDR2 FNYEAQ. The CDR3 runs to 18 residues. CDR3 nucleotides: TGTGCCAGCAGCTTAGGGAGGACAGGCCTCGTGGGAGGCAATGAGCAGTTCTTC. As protein: CASSLGRTGLVGGNEQFF.

The chain joins TRBV4-2 to TRBJ1-2; D gene ambiguous. This CDR3 has 13 amino acids. V shed 5 bases and J shed 0 bases, with 7 bases lying between them. Germline values: CDR1 LGHNA, CDR2 YNFKEQ. The chain's CDR3 is CASSVTANYGYTF. CDR3 nucleotide sequence: TGTGCCAGCAGCGTCACGGCTAACTATGGCTACACCTTC.

In its sample, this clone was seen a few times. The J gene is TRBJ1-2, the V gene TRBV12-3 or TRBV12-4; 7 bases agree with TRBD1. V shed 5 bases, J shed 8 bases, and the junction held 8 bases outside the gene matches. This CDR3 spans 13 amino acids. The CDR3 reads CASSIDRVEGYTF. Written as DNA, the CDR3 is TGTGCCAGCAGTATCGACAGGGTTGAGGGCTACACCTTC.

This chain joins TRBV5-1 and TRBJ1-5; D uncertain. The CDR3 length is 15 residues. V lost 4 bases, J lost 6 bases, and 17 bases lay in between. From germline, CDR1 is SGHRS and CDR2 YFSETQ. CDR3 sequence reads: CASSAGAGESQPQHF. The CDR3 DNA reads TGCGCCAGCAGCGCGGGCGCGGGAGAGAGTCAGCCCCAGCATTTT.

This clone showed up just a few times. This sequence joins TRBV27 and TRBJ1-6; D remains unclear. Trimming cost V 5 bases and J 13 bases, with 15 bases left between them. The CDR3 totals 13 residues. Germline lookup yields CDR1 MNHEY and CDR2 SMNVEV (reference sequence). Here the CDR3 DNA reads TGTGCCAGCAGTCCTCGGGATCGAAGTCCCCTCCACTTT. Encoded protein: CASSPRDRSPLHF.

The chain uses TRBV18 and TRBJ1-2; D not certain. CDR3 length: 14 residues. CDR1 and CDR2 (germline): KGHSH, LQKENI. Trimming took 6 bases from V and 5 from J, leaving 16 bases between them. CDR3: CASSQTGEGYGYTF. The CDR3 DNA reads TGTGCCAGCTCCCAAACCGGGGAGGGATATGGCTACACCTTC.

This clone has just one count. The chain recombines TRBV7-8 with TRBJ2-7; TRBD2 agrees at 7 bases. Germline V gives CDR1 SGHVS, CDR2 FQNEAQ. This CDR3 is built from 17 residues. The V segment lost 5 bases and the J segment 2 bases; nucleotides outside the gene matches: 15. The CDR3 is CASSRASPSGLPYEQYF. CDR3 DNA: TGTGCCAGCAGCCGAGCGAGTCCTAGCGGCCTTCCCTACGAGCAGTACTTC.